These 26 T cell receptor beta chains were sequenced from one sample in a study of blood T cell repertoires in COVID-19. Produced via immunoSEQ multiplex PCR; TCRdb's table is partial and in-frame only. The table has under 80,000 clones, about 89% seen once; the top ten hold about 15%. Sequencing input: peripheral blood. Every receptor here comes from an older man with active or convalescent COVID-19.

This clone has just a few counts. The V and J genes are TRBV4-2 and TRBJ2-5; 9 bases fit TRBD2. The CDR3 is made up of 21 amino acids. V shed 0 bases, J shed 3 bases, and the junction held 20 bases outside the gene matches. Germline assignment: CDR1 LGHNA and CDR2 YNFKEQ. CDR3 DNA: TGTGCCAGCAGCCAAGAGGTCTCCGGGACTAGCTACCCGTACAGTAAAGAGACCCAGTACTTC. Amino acid sequence: CASSQEVSGTSYPYSKETQYF.

The chain couples TRBV7-2 to TRBJ2-5; 8 positions match TRBD1. Germline CDR1 is SGHTA and CDR2 is FQGNSA. V lost 2 bases to trimming and J lost 5 bases; unmatched junction nucleotides: 10. This CDR3 has 16 amino acids. CDR3 residues: CASSLFPGGGLETQYF. The CDR3, as DNA: TGTGCCAGCAGCTTATTCCCAGGGGGCGGGTTGGAGACCCAGTACTTC.

The chain is built from TRBV30 and TRBJ1-1; no reliable D call. Germline-derived CDR1 and CDR2 are GTSNPN and SVGIG (reference sequence). The CDR3 contains 15 residues. V gave up 0 bases and J gave up 1 base, with 12 bases separating them. The CDR3 DNA is TGTGCCTGGAGTGTTGGTCGGTTAAGGAACACTGAAGCTTTCTTT. It yields the protein CAWSVGRLRNTEAFF. Full variable domain (missing parts from reference TRBV30 and TRBJ1-1): SQTIHQWPATLVQPVGSPLSLECTVEGTSNPNLYWYRQAAGRGLQLLFYSVGIGQISSEVPQNLSASRPQDRQFILSSKKLLLSDSGFYLCAWSVGRLRNTEAFFGQGTRLTVV.

The chain has TRBV3-1 (or the pseudogene TRBV3-2) and TRBJ2-3; weak D call: TRBD2 (6 bases). Trimming stripped 2 bases from V and 0 bases from J, with 21 bases between. Germline CDR1 and CDR2: LGHDT and YNNKEL (reference sequence). This CDR3 comprises 19 residues. The CDR3 loop reads CASSQLILVTSQSTDTQYF. CDR3 in DNA: TGTGCCAGCAGCCAATTAATCCTCGTGACTAGTCAGAGCACAGATACGCAGTATTTT.

The chain links TRBV20-1 to TRBJ2-5; 7 bases match TRBD1. V gave up 3 bases and J gave up 4 bases; unmatched junction bases: 5. The length of the CDR3 is 13 residues. Germline CDR1 DFQATT, CDR2 SNEGSKA (reference sequence). CDR3 sequence: CSASYRGSETQYF. Here the CDR3 DNA reads TGCAGTGCTAGTTACAGGGGCTCAGAGACCCAGTACTTC.

The chain recombines TRBV28 with TRBJ1-1; TRBD1 matches 7 bases. Germline V gene data show CDR1 as MDHEN and CDR2 as SYDVKM. The CDR3 runs 15 residues. J was trimmed by 1 base and V by 6 bases; bases with no gene match: 8. Here the CDR3 DNA reads TGTGCCAGCAGGGTTTACAGGGGAACGAACACTGAAGCTTTCTTT. This translates into CASRVYRGTNTEAFF.

The CDR3 nucleotides are TGTGCCAGCTCACCACCGCGGGGCGAGGGCACTGAAGCTTTCTTT. Encoded protein: CASSPPRGEGTEAFF. The rearrangement links TRBV18 to TRBJ1-1; tentative D call: TRBD1 (5 bases). This CDR3 comprises 15 residues. V lost 0 bases, J lost 4 bases, and 12 bases lay in between. CDR1 and CDR2 (germline): KGHSH, LQKENI.

The CDR3 reads CASSLFEDGASLEGYTF. As DNA, the CDR3 is TGTGCCAGCAGCTTATTTGAGGATGGGGCTTCTCTTGAAGGCTACACCTTC. The rearrangement joins TRBV7-2 to TRBJ1-2; D possibly corresponds to TRBD1 (5 bases). V lost 2 bases, J lost 8 bases, and 24 bases lay in between. This CDR3 contains 17 residues. Germline CDR1 is SGHTA and CDR2 is FQGNSA.

V usage is TRBV6-5 and J usage is TRBJ2-7; 8 nucleotides line up with TRBD1. The CDR3 totals 14 residues. V was pared by 6 bases and J by 1 base, with 5 bases of the junction left unmatched. Germline V gene sequence: CDR1 MNHEY, CDR2 SVGAGI. The CDR3 DNA reads as TGTGCCAGCAGCAGACAGGGGCTATCCTACGAGCAGTACTTC. This translates into CASSRQGLSYEQYF.

J is TRBJ1-5 and V is TRBV18, with 8 bases lining up with TRBD1. The germline V gene has CDR1 KGHSH and CDR2 LQKENI. V trimming: 1 base; J trimming: 3 bases; junction bases outside the gene matches: 2. The CDR3 covers 15 residues. CDR3 sequence reads: CASSPRQGANQPQHF. CDR3 in DNA: TGTGCCAGCTCACCACGGCAGGGGGCCAATCAGCCCCAGCATTTT.

V usage is TRBV28 and J usage is TRBJ1-4; 8 positions agree with TRBD1. J gave up 7 bases and V 6 bases, and 13 bases lay outside the gene matches. This CDR3 has 16 amino acids. Germline V lookup: CDR1 MDHEN, CDR2 SYDVKM. The CDR3 sequence: CASSHMGTGKSEKLFF. Written as DNA, the CDR3 is TGTGCCAGCAGCCATATGGGGACAGGCAAAAGTGAAAAACTGTTTTTT.

The chain links TRBV18 to TRBJ2-3, with TRBD1 as a possible D gene (5 bases). This CDR3 comprises 14 residues. From germline, CDR1 is KGHSH and CDR2 LQKENI. The V gene lost 3 bases and the J gene lost 3 bases, with 10 bases spanning the gap. The CDR3 DNA reads as TGTGCCAGCTCACCGGGGCAGGGTACAGATACGCAGTATTTT. Protein: CASSPGQGTDTQYF.

The chain carries TRBV21-1 and TRBJ2-1; the table's D gene call, TRBD1, was not cross checked with the DNA. TRBV21-1 is a pseudogene locus. The CDR3 totals 9 residues. CDR3 coding DNA: TGTACAGGAGACAATGAGCAGTTCTTC. This encodes CTGDNEQFF.

The CDR3 bases are TGTGCCAGCTCACCACCGGCAGGGAGGGGCAATGAGCAGTTCTTC. This gives the protein CASSPPAGRGNEQFF. This chain links TRBV18 with TRBJ2-1, with 7 bases identical to TRBD2. This CDR3 comprises 15 residues. The ends lost 0 bases at V and 6 bases at J; junction bases unmatched: 5. Germline values: CDR1 KGHSH, CDR2 LQKENI.

This chain joins TRBV7-2 and TRBJ2-1; 8 bases are shared with TRBD2. The CDR3 sequence is 14 residues long. V trimming: 10 bases; J trimming: 11 bases; junction bases outside the gene matches: 16. Per germline, CDR1 SGHTA and CDR2 FQGNSA. The CDR3 coding sequence is TGTGCCACCGACCCTGGAGGGACTAGTAATAAGCAGTTCTTC. Translation: CATDPGGTSNKQFF.

This sequence joins TRBV29-1 and TRBJ1-4; 8 bases align to TRBD1. Trimming at V came to 2 bases and at J to 8 bases, leaving 7 bases not matched to a gene. In germline, CDR1 is SQVTM, CDR2 ANQGSEA. This CDR3 region has 14 residues. The CDR3 here is CSVELGQGREKLFF. CDR3 in DNA: TGCAGCGTTGAACTCGGACAGGGACGGGAAAAACTGTTTTTT.

The chain recombines TRBV7-3 with TRBJ1-1; D is unresolved. Deletions cut 1 base from V and 1 base from J, with 7 bases between. There are 14 residues in the CDR3. Germline CDR1 is SGHTA and CDR2 is FQGTGA. CDR3 DNA sequence: TGTGCCAGCAGCTTAATACCAGGGAACACTGAAGCTTTCTTT. This codes for CASSLIPGNTEAFF. Combining the CDR3 with reference TRBV7-3 and TRBJ1-1 gives the whole variable domain GAGVSQTPSNKVTEKGKYVELRCDPISGHTALYWYRQSLGQGPEFLIYFQGTGAADDSGLPNDRFFAVRPEGSVSTLKIQRTERGDSAVYLCASSLIPGNTEAFFGQGTRLTVV.

The genes are TRBV29-1 and TRBJ1-1, with no clear D. Germline CDR1 and CDR2: SQVTM and ANQGSEA. The CDR3 loop spans 12 amino acids. Trimming left V 2 bases short and J 5 bases short, with 9 bases between. CDR3 in amino acids: CSVERGATEAFF. The CDR3 DNA reads as TGCAGCGTTGAAAGAGGTGCGACTGAAGCTTTCTTT.

The chain employs TRBV7-9 and TRBJ2-1; D might be TRBD2 (6 bases). Trimming removed 5 bases from V and 4 bases from J, with 6 bases in between. The CDR3 runs 12 residues. Looked up from germline, CDR1 is SEHNR and CDR2 is FQNEAQ (reference sequence). Here the CDR3 reads CASSAGYNEQFF. The CDR3, as DNA: TGTGCCAGCAGCGCGGGATACAATGAGCAGTTCTTC. The complete variable domain, with remaining parts taken from reference TRBV7-9 and TRBJ2-1, reads DTGVSQNPRHKITKRGQNVTFRCDPISEHNRLYWYRQTLGQGPEFLTYFQNEAQLEKSRLLSDRFSAERPKGSFSTLEIQRTEQGDSAMYLCASSAGYNEQFFGPGTRLTVL.

This clone was detected only a few times. This rearrangement joins TRBV6-5 to TRBJ2-2; tentatively, D is TRBD1 (5 bases). The V and J ends lost 0 bases and 4 bases respectively, with 12 bases between them. The CDR3 consists of 16 residues. CDR1 and CDR2 (germline): MNHEY, SVGAGI. CDR3: CASSYSSQGGTGELFF. The CDR3 DNA sequence: TGTGCCAGCAGTTACTCGAGTCAGGGCGGCACCGGGGAGCTGTTTTTT.

The chain has TRBV28 and TRBJ2-7, with D maybe TRBD1 (7 bases). This CDR3 comprises 14 residues. Germline CDR1 reads MDHEN; CDR2 reads SYDVKM. The V and J ends lost 5 bases and 3 bases respectively, with 14 bases between them. Written as DNA, the CDR3 is TGTGCCAGCAGTCGCCAGGGGGGCGGCTACGAGCAGTACTTC. Protein sequence: CASSRQGGGYEQYF.

This clone was counted a single time. The chain links TRBV10-3 to TRBJ2-2, with TRBD1 identical over 9 bases. V shed 6 bases, J shed 6 bases, and the junction held 14 bases outside the gene matches. Per the germline V gene, CDR1 is ENHRY and CDR2 is SYGVKD. The CDR3 covers 17 residues. In DNA form, the CDR3 reads TGTGCCATCAGCGGCAGTGCGGGACAGGGTACGGCCGGGGAGCTGTTTTTT. Protein product: CAISGSAGQGTAGELFF.

The chain is built from TRBV7-3 and TRBJ2-1; 12 nucleotides align to TRBD2. Unmatched junction bases numbered 3, after V lost 0 bases and J lost 9 bases. This CDR3 spans 15 amino acids. Per the germline V gene, CDR1 is SGHTA and CDR2 is FQGTGA. The CDR3 spells CASSLTGLAGSEQFF. CDR3 DNA: TGTGCCAGCAGCTTAACCGGACTAGCGGGGAGTGAGCAGTTCTTC.

The chain employs TRBV19 and TRBJ2-2; D perhaps matches TRBD1 (6 bases). The CDR3 is made up of 13 amino acids. Trimming cost V 7 bases and J 5 bases, with 11 bases left between them. Germline CDR1 LNHDA, CDR2 SQIVND (reference sequence). The CDR3, as DNA: TGTGCCAGTACCAGGGGTGGAACCGGGGAGCTGTTTTTT. It yields the protein CASTRGGTGELFF.

The chain employs TRBV7-2 and TRBJ2-7; D possibly corresponds to TRBD2 (6 bases). CDR3 length: 14 amino acids. Germline CDR1 SGHTA, CDR2 FQGNSA. V lost 1 base, J lost 1 base, and 8 bases lay in between. The CDR3 loop is CASSLVGGSYEQYF. The CDR3 DNA is TGTGCCAGCAGCTTAGTCGGGGGTTCCTACGAGCAGTACTTC.

The gene calls are TRBV2 and TRBJ2-7; 14 bases are shared with TRBD2. Germline V CDR1 and CDR2: SNHLY, FYNNEI. This CDR3 region has 14 residues. After removal of 7 bases from V and 6 bases from J, the junction contained 5 bases not matched to a gene. Written as DNA, the CDR3 is TGTGCCAGCAAACGGGGACTAGCGGGAGCCGAGCAGTACTTC. Translating gives CASKRGLAGAEQYF. The whole variable domain, filled in from reference TRBV2 and TRBJ2-7, reads EPEVTQTPSHQVTQMGQEVILRCVPISNHLYFYWYRQILGQKVEFLVSFYNNEISEKSEIFDDQFSVERPDGSNFTLKIRSTKLEDSAMYFCASKRGLAGAEQYFGPGTRLTVT.